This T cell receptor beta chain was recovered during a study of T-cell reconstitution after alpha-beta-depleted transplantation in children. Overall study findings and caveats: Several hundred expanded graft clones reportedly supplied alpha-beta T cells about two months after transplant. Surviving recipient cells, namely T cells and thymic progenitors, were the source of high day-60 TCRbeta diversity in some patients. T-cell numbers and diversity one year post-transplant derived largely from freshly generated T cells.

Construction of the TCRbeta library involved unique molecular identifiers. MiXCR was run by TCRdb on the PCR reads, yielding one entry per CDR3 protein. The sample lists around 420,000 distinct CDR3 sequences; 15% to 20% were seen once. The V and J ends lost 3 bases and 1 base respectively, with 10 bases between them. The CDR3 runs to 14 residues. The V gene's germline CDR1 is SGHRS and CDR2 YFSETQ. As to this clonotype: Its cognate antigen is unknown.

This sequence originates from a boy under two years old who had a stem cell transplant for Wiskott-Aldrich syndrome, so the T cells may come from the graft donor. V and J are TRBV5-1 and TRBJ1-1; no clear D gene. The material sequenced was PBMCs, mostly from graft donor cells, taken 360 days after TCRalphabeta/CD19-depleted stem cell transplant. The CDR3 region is CASSSIKGNTEAFF. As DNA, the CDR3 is TGCGCCAGCAGCTCGATTAAGGGGAACACTGAAGCTTTCTTT.